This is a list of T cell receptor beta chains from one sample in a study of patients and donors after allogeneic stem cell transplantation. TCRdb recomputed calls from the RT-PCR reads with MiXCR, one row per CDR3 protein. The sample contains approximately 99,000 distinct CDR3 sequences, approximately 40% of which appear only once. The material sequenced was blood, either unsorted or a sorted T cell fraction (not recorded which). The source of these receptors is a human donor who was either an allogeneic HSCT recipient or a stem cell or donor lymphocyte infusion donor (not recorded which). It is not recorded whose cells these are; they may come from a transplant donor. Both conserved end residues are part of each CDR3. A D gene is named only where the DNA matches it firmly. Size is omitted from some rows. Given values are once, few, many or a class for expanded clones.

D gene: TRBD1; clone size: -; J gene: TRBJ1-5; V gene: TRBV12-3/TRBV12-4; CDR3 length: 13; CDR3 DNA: TGTGCCAGCACCCAGGGGGCAGGGCAGCCCCAGCATTTT; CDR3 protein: CASTQGAGQPQHF
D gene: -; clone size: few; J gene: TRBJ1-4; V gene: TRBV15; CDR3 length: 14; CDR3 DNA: TGTGCCACCAGCAGAGATATGGGTAATGAAAAACTGTTTTTT; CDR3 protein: CATSRDMGNEKLFF
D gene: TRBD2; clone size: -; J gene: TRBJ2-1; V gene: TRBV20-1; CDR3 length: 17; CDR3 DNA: TGCAGTACCTACGGGGTAGCGGGAGATCGATTGGGAAATGAGCAGTTCTTC; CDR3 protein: CSTYGVAGDRLGNEQFF
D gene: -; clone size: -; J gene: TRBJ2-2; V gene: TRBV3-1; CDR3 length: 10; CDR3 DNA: TGTGCCAGCAGCCAAGGAGAGCTGTTTTTT; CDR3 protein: CASSQGELFF
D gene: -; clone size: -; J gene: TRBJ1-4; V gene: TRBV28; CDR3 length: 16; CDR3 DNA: TGTGCCAGCAGTCCACTACCGGGGCTCGGTAACGAAAAACTGTTTTTT; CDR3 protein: CASSPLPGLGNEKLFF
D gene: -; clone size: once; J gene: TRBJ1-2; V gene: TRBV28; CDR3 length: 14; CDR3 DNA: TGTGCCAGCAGTTTAGACCCAGGGATCCGTGGCTACACCTTC; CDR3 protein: CASSLDPGIRGYTF
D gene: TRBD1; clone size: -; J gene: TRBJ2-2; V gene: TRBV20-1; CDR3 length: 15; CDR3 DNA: TGCAGTGCTAGAGGTGACAGGGGCCTGACCGGGGAGCTGTTTTTT; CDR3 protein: CSARGDRGLTGELFF
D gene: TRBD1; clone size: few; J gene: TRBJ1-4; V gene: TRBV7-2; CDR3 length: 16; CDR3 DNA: TGTGCCAGCAGCCCGGATACCGACAGGGTTCGGGAAAAACTGTTTTTT; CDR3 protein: CASSPDTDRVREKLFF
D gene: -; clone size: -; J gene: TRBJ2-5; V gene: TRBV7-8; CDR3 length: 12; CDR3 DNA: TGTGCCAGCACCCCGAACAGGGAGACCCAGTACTTC; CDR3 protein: CASTPNRETQYF
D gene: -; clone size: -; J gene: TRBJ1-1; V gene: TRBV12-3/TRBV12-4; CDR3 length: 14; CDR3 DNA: TGTGCCAGCAGTTTATGGGGGCAGAACACTGAAGCTTTCTTT; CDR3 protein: CASSLWGQNTEAFF
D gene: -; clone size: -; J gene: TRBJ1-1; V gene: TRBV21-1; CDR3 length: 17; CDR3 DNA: TGTGCCAGCAGCAAAGGGGGCAGGGGGGATGTGAACACTGAAGCTTTCTTT; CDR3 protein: CASSKGGRGDVNTEAFF
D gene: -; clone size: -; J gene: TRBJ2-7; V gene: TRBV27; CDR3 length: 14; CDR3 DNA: TGTGCCAGCAGTTTATCGGGGGACCCCTACGAGCAGTACTTC; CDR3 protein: CASSLSGDPYEQYF
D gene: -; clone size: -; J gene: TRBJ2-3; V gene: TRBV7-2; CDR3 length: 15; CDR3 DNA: TGTGCCAGCAGCTTTGACAGTCTCGGCACAGATACGCAGTATTTT; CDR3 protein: CASSFDSLGTDTQYF
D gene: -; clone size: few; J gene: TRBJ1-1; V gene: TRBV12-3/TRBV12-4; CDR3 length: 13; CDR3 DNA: TGTGCCAGCAGTTTCGAAGGAGACACTGAAGCTTTCTTT; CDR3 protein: CASSFEGDTEAFF
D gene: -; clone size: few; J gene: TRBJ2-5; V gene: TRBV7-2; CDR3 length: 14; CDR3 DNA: TGTGCCAGCAGCCGGAGACTAGGACAAGAGACCCAGTACTTC; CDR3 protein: CASSRRLGQETQYF
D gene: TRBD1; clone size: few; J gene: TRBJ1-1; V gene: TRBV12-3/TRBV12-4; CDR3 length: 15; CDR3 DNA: TGTGCCAGCAGTGATAGACAGGGGGTGAACACTGAAGCTTTCTTT; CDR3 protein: CASSDRQGVNTEAFF
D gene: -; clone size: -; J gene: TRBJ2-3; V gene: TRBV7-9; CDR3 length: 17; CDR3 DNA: TGTGCCAGCAGCTCCCTCAACTCTGGGTGGGGGACAGATACGCAGTATTTT; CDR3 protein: CASSSLNSGWGTDTQYF
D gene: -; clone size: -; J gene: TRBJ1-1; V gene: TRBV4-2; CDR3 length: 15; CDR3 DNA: TGTGCCAGCAGCCTCAACCCCGGGCAATACACTGAAGCTTTCTTT; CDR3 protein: CASSLNPGQYTEAFF